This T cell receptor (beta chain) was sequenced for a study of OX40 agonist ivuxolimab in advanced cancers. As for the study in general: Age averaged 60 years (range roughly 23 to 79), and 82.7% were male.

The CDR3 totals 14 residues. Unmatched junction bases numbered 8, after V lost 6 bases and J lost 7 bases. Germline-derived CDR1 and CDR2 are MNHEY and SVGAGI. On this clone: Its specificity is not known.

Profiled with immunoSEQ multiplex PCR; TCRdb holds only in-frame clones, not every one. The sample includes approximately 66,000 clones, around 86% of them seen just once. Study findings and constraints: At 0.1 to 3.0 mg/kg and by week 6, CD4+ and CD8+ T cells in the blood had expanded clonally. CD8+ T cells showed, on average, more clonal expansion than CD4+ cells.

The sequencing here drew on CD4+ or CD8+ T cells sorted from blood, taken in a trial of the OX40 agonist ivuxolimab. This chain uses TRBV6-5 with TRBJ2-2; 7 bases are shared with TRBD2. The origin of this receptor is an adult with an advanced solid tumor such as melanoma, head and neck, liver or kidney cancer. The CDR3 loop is CASSLRGGDGELFF. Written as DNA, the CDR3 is TGTGCCAGCAGCCTCCGGGGAGGGGACGGGGAGCTGTTTTTT.